The TCR beta chain under discussion was sequenced for a study of cytomegalovirus exposure and HLA in healthy donors. Study summary: In an earlier analysis, 90 million to 120 million unique TCR beta sequences were found from some 200 million T cells. Study-level findings and limits: Serostatus for CMV was the only available immune exposure information. The analysis excluded some indistinguishable V segments, including TRBV6-2 and TRBV6-3.

From germline, CDR1 is SGDLS and CDR2 YYNGEE. This CDR3 is 14 amino acids long. Trimming stripped 4 bases from V and 1 base from J, with 11 bases between. Comments on this clone: Its antigen is undetermined.

Primers for the PCR totalled 60 Vbeta and 13 Jbeta. Per the original data handling: An analysis performed later counted about 80 million unique TCR beta chains (roughly 11 million of them shared). Here immunoSEQ multiplex PCR was the method, and the copy in TCRdb shows in-frame clones only, minus some. For V, J and clone size, that table is used; D and trimming come from the DNA. The sample lists approximately 110,000 clones; about 68% were seen once. The TCR comes from a man aged 30-40 years in good health and CMV-seropositive. The chain recombines TRBV9 with TRBJ1-1, with a tentative D call TRBD1 (6 bases). Sequencing used PBMCs. The DNA for the CDR3 is TGTGCCAGCAGCTCATACAGGGCGAACACTGAAGCTTTCTTT. Protein: CASSSYRANTEAFF.